This T cell receptor (beta chain) is drawn from a study of T cell repertoires in cytomegalovirus infection. Background on the study: Evidence of both CMV infection and a matching HLA type came from public TCR beta signatures. Findings of the study overall: Adding up the frequency of public TCR beta families identified people who carried CMV plus the relevant HLA. Clonotype analysis showed dominance of the ex vivo response by HLA-C-restricted CMV-specific TCR beta clonotypes.

Germline V lookup: CDR1 DFQATT, CDR2 SNEGSKA (reference sequence). There are 12 residues in the CDR3. V was trimmed by 4 bases and J by 6 bases, leaving 10 bases between them. A remark on this clonotype: Its antigen is unidentified.

TCRdb re-called the reads with MiXCR, one entry per CDR3 protein. The sample contains some 450,000 distinct CDR3 sequences, about a third of which appear only once. This clonotype originated in a human donor in good health (CMV status not recorded). Some clones in this sample may be carry-over from other donors' samples. Sequenced: PBMCs. The chain combines TRBV20-1 with TRBJ1-5; D is unclear. The CDR3 region is CSATTGGQPQHF. The CDR3 DNA reads as TGCAGTGCTACAACGGGCGGTCAGCCCCAGCATTTT.